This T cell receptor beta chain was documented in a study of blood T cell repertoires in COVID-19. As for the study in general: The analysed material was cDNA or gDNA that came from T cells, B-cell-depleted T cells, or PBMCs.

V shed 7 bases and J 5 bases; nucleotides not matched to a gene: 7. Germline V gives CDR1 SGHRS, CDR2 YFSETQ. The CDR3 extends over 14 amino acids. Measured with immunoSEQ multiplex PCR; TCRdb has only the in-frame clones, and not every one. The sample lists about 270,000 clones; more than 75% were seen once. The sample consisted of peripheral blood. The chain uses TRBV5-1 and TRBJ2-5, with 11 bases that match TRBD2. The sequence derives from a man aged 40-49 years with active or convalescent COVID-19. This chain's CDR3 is CASGVASGGETQYF. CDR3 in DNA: TGCGCCAGCGGTGTGGCTAGCGGGGGGGAGACCCAGTACTTC. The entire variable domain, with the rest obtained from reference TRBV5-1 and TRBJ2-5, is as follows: KAGVTQTPRYLIKTRGQQVTLSCSPISGHRSVSWYQQTPGQGLQFLFEYFSETQRNKGNFPGRFSGRQFSNSRSEMNVSTLELGDSALYLCASGVASGGETQYFGPGTRLLVL.